This T cell receptor beta chain was obtained from a study of blood T cell repertoires in COVID-19. Exposed volunteers were people who met a COVID-19 case within 2 weeks before study entry. Only in-frame clones appear in the TCRdb table, and some are missing; sequencing was by immunoSEQ multiplex PCR. The sample carries more than 300,000 clones, more than 85% recorded once. V lost 3 bases and J lost 3, with 12 bases in between. Germline V gives CDR1 SGHNT, CDR2 YYREEE (reference sequence). This CDR3 is 14 amino acids long. The chain uses TRBV5-4 and TRBJ1-2; D not resolved. The receptor was derived from a woman between 25 and 40 years old who had been exposed to COVID-19. The sample was PBMCs or T cells enriched from blood (not recorded which). DNA of the CDR3: TGTGCCAGCAGCTCCTTGACGCAGGACTATGGCTACACCTTC. It yields the protein CASSSLTQDYGYTF.